The 26 T cell receptor beta chains below all came from one sample that was sequenced in a study of molecular identifiers for immune sequencing clone quantification. TCRdb re-analysed the PCR reads in MiXCR, keeping a single row per CDR3 protein. The sample lists some 320,000 distinct CDR3 sequences; roughly a fifth were seen once. The material sequenced was naive CD8+ T cells from blood, with Jurkat cell RNA spiked in. Noted subset: FACS-sorted CD8+CD4-CCR7+CD45RA+ naive T cells. These receptors were taken from a human donor in good health. Some libraries in this study had Jurkat cell RNA spiked in.

This clonotype was seen many times. This rearrangement joins TRBV5-1 to TRBJ2-3; D might be TRBD2 (6 bases). This CDR3 is 15 amino acids long. The germline gives CDR1 SGHRS, CDR2 YFSETQ. The ends were cut back, 1 base at V and 0 bases at J, with 9 bases in the middle. The CDR3 protein is CASSLLGTSTDTQYF. Here the CDR3 DNA reads TGCGCCAGCAGCTTGCTCGGGACTAGCACAGATACGCAGTATTTT.

Concerning this clonotype: A much larger clone differs by one base, so this may be a read error. The chain recombines TRBV6-2 or TRBV6-3 with TRBJ2-7; D call uncertain. Trimming stripped 0 bases from V and 9 bases from J, with 12 bases between. From germline, CDR1 is MNHEY and CDR2 SVGEGT. CDR3 length: 13 amino acids. CDR3 DNA sequence: TGTGCCAGCAGTTACTCGCGATCCCTCGCGCAGTACTTC. Its protein product is CASSYSRSLAQYF.

The gene calls are TRBV15 and TRBJ1-1; possibly TRBD1 for D (5 bases). CDR3 size: 15 residues. Trimming cost V 1 base and J 5 bases, with 14 bases left between them. Per the germline V gene, CDR1 is LNHNV and CDR2 is YYDKDF (reference sequence). In nucleotides, the CDR3 is TGTGCCACCAGCAGAGGGGCAGAGTGGGGGACTGAAGCTTTCTTT. Translating gives CATSRGAEWGTEAFF.

About this clonotype itself: This may stem from a read error, because a much larger clone lies one nucleotide away. The gene calls are TRBV28 and TRBJ1-4; no reliable D call. CDR3 length equals 13 residues. Germline values: CDR1 MDHEN, CDR2 SYDVKM. The chain's CDR3 is CTSSLHENEKLFF. CDR3 coding DNA: TGTACCAGCAGTTTACATGAAAATGAAAAACTGTTTTTT.

In regard to this clonotype: A much larger clone differs by one base, so this may be a read error. Because it lacks the conserved phenylalanine or tryptophan at the end, this CDR3 is likely a read error. This sequence joins TRBV28 and TRBJ2-7, with TRBD2 as a possible D gene (6 bases). The CDR3 covers 15 residues. The V and J ends lost 8 bases and 4 bases respectively, with 21 bases between them. Germline assignment: CDR1 MDHEN and CDR2 SYDVKM. The CDR3 here is CASQTGSRSSYEQYS. The CDR3 DNA is TGTGCCAGCCAGACCGGGAGTCGGTCTTCGTACGAGCAGTACTCC.

This clonotype has a handful of counts. The rearrangement joins TRBV11-2 to TRBJ2-7; tentative D call: TRBD1 (5 bases). This CDR3 has 17 amino acids. Germline CDR1 reads SGHAT; CDR2 reads FQNNGV. V was clipped by 2 bases and J by 4 bases, with 21 bases between them. The CDR3 here is CASSLIPNPAGPYEQYF. The CDR3 DNA is TGTGCCAGCAGCTTAATCCCTAACCCGGCAGGGCCTTACGAGCAGTACTTC.

This clonotype was recorded many times. J is TRBJ2-2 and V is TRBV7-6; D gene uncertain. CDR1 and CDR2 from the germline V gene are SGHVS and FNYEAQ. Trimming took off 1 base at V and 4 bases at J, with 13 bases between the two ends. The CDR3 is 16 residues long. CDR3 loop: CASSLGRAVRTGELFF. As DNA, the CDR3 is TGTGCCAGCAGCTTAGGTCGGGCGGTGCGCACCGGGGAGCTGTTTTTT.

A note on this clonotype: A much larger clone lies a single base off, so this may be a read error. This likely comes from a read error, as the CDR3 has no conserved phenylalanine or tryptophan at its end. CDR3 in amino acids: CASSLTWVGSYEQYL. The CDR3 DNA is TGCGCCAGCAGCTTGACGTGGGTGGGGTCCTACGAGCAGTACCTC. This chain connects TRBV5-1 to TRBJ2-7; D gene uncertain. The CDR3 has 15 residues. CDR1 is SGHRS, CDR2 YFSETQ, per germline. V was shortened by 1 base and J by 1 base, with 12 bases between the two germline ends.

The CDR3 sequence is CASSWVAGSPGELFF. CDR3 coding DNA: TGTGCCAGCAGTTGGGTAGCCGGGAGTCCCGGGGAGCTGTTTTTT. J is TRBJ2-2 and V is TRBV6-2 or TRBV6-3, with D possibly being TRBD2 (6 bases). Germline values: CDR1 MNHEY, CDR2 SVGEGT. V was trimmed by 4 bases and J by 6 bases, leaving 15 bases between them. The CDR3 totals 15 residues.

About this clonotype: One end of the junction fails to match germline, which may point to a read error. The V gene is TRBV4-2, the J gene TRBJ1-1; D is possibly TRBD1 (6 bases). Germline values: CDR1 LGHNA, CDR2 YNFKEQ. The CDR3 extends over 14 amino acids. Here the CDR3 reads CASGQDSMNTEAFF. The CDR3 DNA is TGTGCCAGCGGCCAGGACAGTATGAACACTGAAGCTTTCTTT.

There are many counts of this clonotype. J is TRBJ1-1 and V is TRBV4-3, with D tentatively TRBD1 (6 bases). Germline V gives CDR1 LGHNA, CDR2 YSLEER. V lost 4 bases and J 0 bases, leaving 12 bases between the germline ends. This CDR3 has 15 amino acids. CDR3: CASSPGDYLNTEAFF. The CDR3 DNA follows: TGCGCCAGCAGCCCAGGGGACTACCTGAACACTGAAGCTTTCTTT.

As concerns this clonotype: Germline is not matched at one junction end, which may reflect a read error. This chain links TRBV27 with TRBJ2-2, with 7 bases that match TRBD2. CDR1 is MNHEY, CDR2 SMNVEV, per germline (reference sequence). This CDR3 is built from 12 residues. The CDR3, as DNA: TGTGCCAGCTGGGGGGGGACCGAGGAGCTGTTTTTT. Its translation is CASWGGTEELFF.

This clonotype has at least ten counts. The chain couples TRBV28 to TRBJ2-1; 8 nucleotides agree with TRBD2. Per the germline V gene, CDR1 is MDHEN and CDR2 is SYDVKM. The CDR3 runs 15 residues. V was pared by 2 bases and J by 4 bases, with 4 bases of the junction left unmatched. In DNA form, the CDR3 reads TGTGCCAGCAGTTTAACTAGCGGCCTTTACAATGAGCAGTTCTTC. Residues: CASSLTSGLYNEQFF.

This clonotype was counted only a few times. The chain couples TRBV6-1 to TRBJ2-7, with 10 nucleotides matching TRBD2. Germline CDR1 MNHNS, CDR2 SASEGT. V lost 1 base to trimming and J lost 2 bases; unmatched junction nucleotides: 2. This CDR3 has 15 residues. DNA for the CDR3: TGTGCCAGCAGTGAAGTAACTAGCGGGACCTACGAGCAGTACTTC. Residues: CASSEVTSGTYEQYF.

The J gene is TRBJ2-7, the V gene TRBV19; D ambiguous. CDR1 LNHDA and CDR2 SQIVND come from the germline V gene (reference sequence). This CDR3 comprises 13 residues. V was trimmed by 3 bases and J by 3 bases, leaving 9 bases between them. CDR3 sequence (DNA): TGTGCCAGTAGTATGGACGGTTACTACGAGCAGTACTTC. Amino acid sequence: CASSMDGYYEQYF.

This clonotype was counted only a few times. The chain has TRBV3-2 and TRBJ2-2; the table's D call of TRBD1 was not tested on the DNA. TRBV3-2 is a pseudogene. The CDR3 has 15 amino acids. CDR3 protein: CARGRPQGASGELFF. The CDR3 DNA sequence: TGTGCCAGGGGTCGACCTCAGGGGGCGTCCGGGGAGCTGTTTTTT.

This clonotype was seen ten or more times. The CDR3: CASSWLHRITSTDTQYF. The CDR3 coding sequence is TGTGCCAGCAGTTGGTTGCACAGGATAACTAGCACAGATACGCAGTATTTT. This chain connects TRBV7-9 to TRBJ2-3; D perhaps matches TRBD1 (5 bases). Germline lookup yields CDR1 SEHNR and CDR2 FQNEAQ (reference sequence). The V and J ends lost 6 bases and 0 bases respectively, with 19 bases between them. The CDR3 runs 17 residues.

Turning to this clonotype: A much larger clone is a single base away; this may be a read error. The chain employs TRBV7-9 and TRBJ2-2; D possibly corresponds to TRBD2 (6 bases). In germline, CDR1 is SEHNR, CDR2 FQNEAQ (reference sequence). CDR3 size: 14 residues. The CDR3 here is CASSLVQSTGGLFF. The CDR3 DNA reads TGTGCCAGCAGCTTAGTCCAGAGCACCGGGGGGCTGTTTTTT.

This clonotype was detected a few times. This chain joins TRBV7-3 and TRBJ2-2, with 8 nucleotides matching TRBD2. The CDR3 covers 16 residues. Looked up from germline, CDR1 is SGHTA and CDR2 is FQGTGA. V gave up 0 bases and J gave up 1 base; unmatched junction bases: 1. The CDR3 DNA follows: TGTGCCAGCAGCTTAACAGCGGGGGAGAACACCGGGGAGCTGTTTTTT. This codes for CASSLTAGENTGELFF.

This clonotype was seen a few times. This rearrangement joins TRBV6-1 to TRBJ2-1; D is possibly TRBD1 or TRBD2 (5 bases each). Germline V gene lookup returns CDR1 MNHNS and CDR2 SASEGT. This CDR3 has 12 amino acids. V shed 10 bases and J shed 9 bases, with 16 bases lying between them. CDR3 in DNA: TGTGCCACCCGGGAAGTAAGGGGTGAGCAGTTCTTC. Residues: CATREVRGEQFF.

This clonotype occurred many times. The genes are TRBV7-8 and TRBJ1-1; D is possibly TRBD1 (6 bases). Trimming stripped 5 bases from V and 0 bases from J, with 16 bases between. The CDR3 sequence is 16 residues long. The germline CDR1 and CDR2 sequences are SGHVS and FQNEAQ. The CDR3 reads CASSPAQGFMNTEAFF. The CDR3 DNA reads TGTGCCAGCAGCCCGGCACAGGGTTTTATGAACACTGAAGCTTTCTTT.

This clonotype was counted many times. This chain's CDR3 is CSVSEGVTEAFF. For the CDR3, the DNA is TGCAGCGTTTCCGAAGGGGTGACTGAAGCTTTCTTT. V is TRBV29-1 and J is TRBJ1-1, with TRBD1 as a possible D gene (5 bases). Germline V gene lookup returns CDR1 SQVTM and CDR2 ANQGSEA. The germline V and J ends were trimmed by 5 bases and 5 bases, with 12 bases remaining between them. The CDR3 is 12 residues long.

This clonotype was observed a handful of times. The V gene is TRBV19, the J gene TRBJ1-5; 7 bases agree with TRBD1. Looked up from germline, CDR1 is LNHDA and CDR2 is SQIVND (reference sequence). Trimming cost V 7 bases and J 3 bases; bases outside gene matches: 6. The CDR3 is made up of 14 amino acids. The CDR3 sequence is CASTQGQFNQPQHF. In DNA form, the CDR3 reads TGTGCCAGTACCCAGGGACAGTTCAATCAGCCCCAGCATTTT.

Turning to this clonotype: A single base separates this from a much larger clone, so it may be a read error. This rearrangement joins TRBV28 to TRBJ1-1, with D tentatively TRBD1 (6 bases). The CDR3 spans 16 residues. Looked up from germline, CDR1 is MDHEN and CDR2 is SYDVKM. V was clipped by 4 bases and J by 0 bases, with 15 bases between them. DNA for the CDR3: TGTGCCAGCAGTTGGGGGCGGGGGGCCCTGAACACTGAAGCTTTCTTT. Translation gives CASSWGRGALNTEAFF. The whole variable domain, remainder taken from reference TRBV28 and TRBJ1-1, is DVKVTQSSRYLVKRTGEKVFLECVQDMDHENMFWYRQDPGLGLRLIYFSYDVKMKEKGDIPEGYSVSREKKERFSLILESASTNQTSMYLCASSWGRGALNTEAFFGQGTRLTVV.

Many counts were recorded for this clonotype. This chain links TRBV4-1 with TRBJ2-2; the D gene is possibly TRBD2 (6 bases). Deletions cut 5 bases from V and 1 base from J, with 8 bases between. Per germline, CDR1 MGHRA and CDR2 YSYEKL. CDR3 length: 14 residues. The CDR3 DNA is TGCGCCAGCAGCAGGCGGGGGAACACCGGGGAGCTGTTTTTT. Protein: CASSRRGNTGELFF.

This clonotype was counted at least ten times. The chain joins TRBV12-3 or TRBV12-4 to TRBJ2-5, with D perhaps matching TRBD1 or TRBD2 (6 bases each). This CDR3 has 14 amino acids. V shed 3 bases and J shed 2 bases, with 10 bases lying between them. CDR3 amino acids: CASSFQGRQETQYF. The DNA for the CDR3 is TGTGCCAGCAGTTTCCAGGGGAGGCAAGAGACCCAGTACTTC.